This TCR beta chain was recovered during a study of blood T cell repertoires in COVID-19. Study context: COVID-19 samples, acute and convalescent, were from the United States, Italy and Spain.

TCRdb's copy holds only in-frame clones and misses some; the assay was immunoSEQ multiplex PCR. The data hold some 210,000 clones, with approximately 90% observed a single time. The V end was cut by 7 bases, the J end by 2 bases, with 23 bases between. This CDR3 has 17 residues. Germline assignment: CDR1 MDHEN and CDR2 SYDVKM. Seattle patient enrollment occurred during active infection, with longitudinal follow-up thereafter. Material for sequencing was peripheral blood. This TCR was sampled from a man aged 55 to 70 with COVID-19, enrolled during active disease. V gene TRBV28 combines with J gene TRBJ1-2; weak D call: TRBD1 (5 bases). CDR3: CASTSLGAIGGNYGYTF. CDR3 sequence (DNA): TGTGCCAGCACCTCTCTAGGGGCAATCGGGGGGAACTATGGCTACACCTTC.